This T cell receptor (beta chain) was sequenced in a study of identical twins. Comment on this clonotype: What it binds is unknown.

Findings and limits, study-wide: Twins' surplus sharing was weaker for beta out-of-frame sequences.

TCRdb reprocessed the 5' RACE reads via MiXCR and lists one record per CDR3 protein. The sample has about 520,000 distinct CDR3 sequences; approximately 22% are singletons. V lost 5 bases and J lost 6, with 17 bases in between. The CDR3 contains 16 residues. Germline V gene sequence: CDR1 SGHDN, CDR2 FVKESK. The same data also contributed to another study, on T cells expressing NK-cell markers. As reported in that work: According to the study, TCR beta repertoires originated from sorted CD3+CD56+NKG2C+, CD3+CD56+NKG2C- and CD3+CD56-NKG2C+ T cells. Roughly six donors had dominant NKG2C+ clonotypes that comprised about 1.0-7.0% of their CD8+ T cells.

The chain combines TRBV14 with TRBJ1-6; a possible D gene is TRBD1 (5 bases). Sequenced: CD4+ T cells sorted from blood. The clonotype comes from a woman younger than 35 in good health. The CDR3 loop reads CASSFAGPLINSPLHF. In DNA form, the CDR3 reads TGTGCCAGCAGCTTCGCAGGGCCACTCATTAATTCACCCCTCCACTTT.